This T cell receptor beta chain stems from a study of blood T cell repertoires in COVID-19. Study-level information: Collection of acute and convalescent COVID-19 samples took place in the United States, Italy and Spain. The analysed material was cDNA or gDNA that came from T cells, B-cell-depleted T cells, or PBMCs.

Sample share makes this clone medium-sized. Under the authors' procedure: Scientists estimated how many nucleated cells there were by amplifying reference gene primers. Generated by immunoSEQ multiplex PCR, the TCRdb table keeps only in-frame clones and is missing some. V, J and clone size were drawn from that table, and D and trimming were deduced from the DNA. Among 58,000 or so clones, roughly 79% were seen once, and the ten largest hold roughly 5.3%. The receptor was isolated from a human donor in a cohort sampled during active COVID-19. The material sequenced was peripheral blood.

CDR3 bases: TGTGCCAGCAGTTTAAAGAACACTGAAGCTTTCTTT. Amino acid sequence: CASSLKNTEAFF. The rearrangement uses TRBV6-6 and TRBJ1-1, with D unresolved. The V end lost 4 bases, the J end lost 1 base, and 4 bases lay between the germline ends. The CDR3 loop spans 12 amino acids. Germline values: CDR1 MNHNY, CDR2 SVGAGI (reference sequence).